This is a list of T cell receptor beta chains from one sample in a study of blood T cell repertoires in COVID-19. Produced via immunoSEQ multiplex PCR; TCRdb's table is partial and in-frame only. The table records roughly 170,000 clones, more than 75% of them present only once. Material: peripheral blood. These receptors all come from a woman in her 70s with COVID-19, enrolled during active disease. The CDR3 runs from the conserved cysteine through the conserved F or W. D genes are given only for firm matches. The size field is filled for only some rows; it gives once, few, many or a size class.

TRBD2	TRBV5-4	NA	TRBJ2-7	TGTGCCAGCAGCCTAGATACTAGCGGGGCCTACGAGCAGTACTTC	CASSLDTSGAYEQYF
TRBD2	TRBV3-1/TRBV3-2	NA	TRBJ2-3	TGTGCCAGCAGCCAACTAGCGGGAGGGCAAGATACGCAGTATTTT	CASSQLAGGQDTQYF
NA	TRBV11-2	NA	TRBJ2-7	TGTGCCAGCAGCTTAGATTCCCTGGGCCAGGGGATAATCCACGAGCAGTACTTC	CASSLDSLGQGIIHEQYF
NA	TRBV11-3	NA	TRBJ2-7	TGTGCCAGCAGCCTAGATGGAGGGATTGACGAGCAGTACTTC	CASSLDGGIDEQYF
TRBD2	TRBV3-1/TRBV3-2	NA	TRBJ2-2	TGTGCCAGCAGCCAAGTGGTAGCGGGGAACACCGGGGAGCTGTTTTTT	CASSQVVAGNTGELFF
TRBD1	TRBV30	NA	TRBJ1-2	TGTGCCTGGAGTATCTGGCCTAAACAGGGGAGGTATGGCTACACCTTC	CAWSIWPKQGRYGYTF
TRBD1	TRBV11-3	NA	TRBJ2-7	TGTGCCAGCAGCGCCCACAGGGGCGAGCAGTACTTC	CASSAHRGEQYF
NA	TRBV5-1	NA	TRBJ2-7	TGCGCCAGCAGCTCTCGACAGCAATCCTCCTACGAGCAGTACTTC	CASSSRQQSSYEQYF
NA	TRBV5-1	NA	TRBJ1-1	TGCGCCAGCAGCTCCGGGACACCAAACCCTCTAGCTTTCTTT	CASSSGTPNPLAFF
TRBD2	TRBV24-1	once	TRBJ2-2	TGTGCCACCACCCATGGGACTACGAACACCGGGGAGCTGTTTTTT	CATTHGTTNTGELFF
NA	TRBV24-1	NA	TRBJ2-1	TGTGCCACCAACGGAAGGGAGACCTCACAGCAGTTCTTC	CATNGRETSQQFF
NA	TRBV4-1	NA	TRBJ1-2	TGCGCCAGCAGCCAACAGGGGTATGGCTACACCTTC	CASSQQGYGYTF
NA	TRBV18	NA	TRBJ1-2	TGTGCCAGCTCGAGAGACAGAGATGGCTACACCTTC	CASSRDRDGYTF
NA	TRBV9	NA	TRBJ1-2	TGTGCCGTAAGACAGCCCCTTATATATGGCTACACCTTC	CAVRQPLIYGYTF
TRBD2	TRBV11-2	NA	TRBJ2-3	TGTGCCAGCAGCCTTCGCGCTAGCGGGGTCACAGATACGCAGTATTTT	CASSLRASGVTDTQYF
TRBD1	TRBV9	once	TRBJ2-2	TGTGCCAGCAGCGGTCGGACAGGGGGCACCGGGGAGCTGTTTTTT	CASSGRTGGTGELFF
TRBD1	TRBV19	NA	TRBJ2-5	TGTGCCAGTAGTCCGCGACAGGGCGAGACCCAGTACTTC	CASSPRQGETQYF
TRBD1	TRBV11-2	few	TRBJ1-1	TGTGCCAGCAGCCAAGCAGGGGGCACTGAAGCTTTCTTT	CASSQAGGTEAFF
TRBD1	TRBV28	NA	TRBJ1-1	TGTGCCAGCAGTCTCCCCTGGACAGGGCTGAACACTGAAGCTTTCTTT	CASSLPWTGLNTEAFF
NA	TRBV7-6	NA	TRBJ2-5	TGTGCCAGCAGCTTCGACCCAGACAGGCCTGGGGGAGAAGAGACCCAGTACTTC	CASSFDPDRPGGEETQYF
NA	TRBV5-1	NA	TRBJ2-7	TGCGCCAGCAGCGGAGCGAGTAAGTCGGGAGAGCAGTACTTC	CASSGASKSGEQYF
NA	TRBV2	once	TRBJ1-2	TGTGCCAGCAGCGGCGGCAGCTCGGGGGGCTACACCTTC	CASSGGSSGGYTF
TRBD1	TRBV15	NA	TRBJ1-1	TGTGCCACCAGCAGAGGGTTACAGGGGGCGCGTACTGAAGCTTTCTTT	CATSRGLQGARTEAFF
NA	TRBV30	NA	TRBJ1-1	TGTGCCTGGAGTGAAACAGTCGGAGAAGCTTTCTTT	CAWSETVGEAFF
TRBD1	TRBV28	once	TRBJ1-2	TGTGCCAGCAGTTTCGGTGGAGCAGGGGGTGGCTACACCTTC	CASSFGGAGGGYTF
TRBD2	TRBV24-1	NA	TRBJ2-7	TGTGCCACCAGGGGCGGGACTAGCGGGAGGTCTGTCCACTACGAGCAGTACTTC	CATRGGTSGRSVHYEQYF
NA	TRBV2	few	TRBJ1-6	TGTGCCAGCAGTGTGGCCAGGGTGGTCCTCCACTTT	CASSVARVVLHF
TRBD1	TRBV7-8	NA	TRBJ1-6	TGTGCCAGCAGCTTGCCGGACAGGGGTCCATCACCCCTCCACTTT	CASSLPDRGPSPLHF
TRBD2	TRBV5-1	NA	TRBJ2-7	TGCGCCAGCTCCCGAGACCGAGCGGGAGCCTCCTACGAGCAGTACTTC	CASSRDRAGASYEQYF
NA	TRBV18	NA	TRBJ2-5	TGTGCCAGCTCACCAGCCGGGATCCAAGAGACCCAGTACTTC	CASSPAGIQETQYF
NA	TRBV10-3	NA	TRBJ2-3	TGTGCCATCAGTGAGTCCGGGAGAGGAACAGATACGCAGTATTTT	CAISESGRGTDTQYF
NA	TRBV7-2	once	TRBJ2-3	TGTGCCAGCAGTTTCACTCGGGGAGATACGCAGTATTTT	CASSFTRGDTQYF